This is a list of T cell receptor beta chains from one sample in a study of blood T cells in healthy people across ages. TCRdb re-called the 5' RACE reads with MiXCR, one entry per CDR3 protein. The repertoire holds some 1.8 million distinct CDR3 sequences, with approximately 39% as singletons. Sequenced: blood. These receptors were taken from a human donor in good health. CDR3s include the opening cysteine and the closing phenylalanine or tryptophan. A D gene is named only where the DNA matches it firmly. Size tells how often a clone was seen (once, few, many) or the class of an expanded clone, and some rows leave it out.

j_gene | abundance | d_gene | v_gene | CDR3aa | CDR3nt
TRBJ1-2 | . | TRBD1 | TRBV12-3/TRBV12-4 | CASSETGRIYGYTF | TGTGCCAGCAGCGAGACAGGGAGAATCTATGGCTACACCTTC
TRBJ1-1 | . | . | TRBV3-1 | CASSQLKWTGNTEAFF | TGTGCCAGCAGCCAGTTAAAGTGGACGGGGAACACTGAAGCTTTCTTT
TRBJ2-4 | . | TRBD2 | TRBV19 | CASNPVAGNYIQYF | TGTGCCAGTAACCCCGTAGCGGGGAACTACATTCAGTACTTC
TRBJ2-5 | . | . | TRBV12-3/TRBV12-4 | CASTYGGTQYF | TGTGCCAGCACCTACGGGGGGACCCAGTACTTC
TRBJ2-7 | . | TRBD1 | TRBV7-3 | CASSEWAGGSYEQYF | TGTGCCAGCAGCGAATGGGCAGGGGGCTCCTACGAGCAGTACTTC
TRBJ2-7 | once | . | TRBV6-2/TRBV6-3 | CASSYGLNYEQYF | TGTGCCAGCAGTTACGGGCTCAACTACGAGCAGTACTTC
TRBJ2-1 | . | . | TRBV19 | CASRTQGVNYNEQFF | TGTGCCAGTAGAACTCAGGGCGTGAACTACAATGAGCAGTTCTTC
TRBJ1-1 | . | . | TRBV9 | CASSDHPNTEAFF | TGTGCCAGCAGCGACCACCCGAACACTGAAGCTTTCTTT
TRBJ1-6 | . | TRBD1 | TRBV30 | CAAHGTVHSPLHF | TGTGCCGCTCACGGGACAGTCCATTCACCCCTCCACTTT
TRBJ2-3 | few | . | TRBV5-6 | CASSLPSHDTQYF | TGTGCCAGCAGCTTACCCTCTCACGATACGCAGTATTTT
TRBJ1-1 | . | . | TRBV5-1 | CASSPEGPPATEAFF | TGCGCCAGCAGCCCAGAGGGCCCCCCTGCCACTGAAGCTTTCTTT
TRBJ1-3 | few | . | TRBV25-1 | CASSEYVGSRRENTIYF | TGTGCCAGCAGTGAATATGTGGGCAGCCGTCGGGAAAACACCATATATTTT
TRBJ2-1 | many | TRBD1 | TRBV7-2 | CASSFRTGNNEQFF | TGTGCCAGCAGCTTTCGGACAGGGAACAATGAGCAGTTCTTC
TRBJ2-7 | few | . | TRBV4-3 | CASSQEPPGESIFRQYF | TGCGCCAGCAGCCAAGAGCCCCCAGGGGAATCGATTTTTAGGCAGTACTTC
TRBJ2-7 | . | . | TRBV9 | CVSSAGAKQYF | TGTGTCAGCAGCGCAGGTGCAAAGCAGTACTTC
TRBJ2-7 | . | . | TRBV5-6 | CASLNRDAYEQYF | TGTGCCAGCTTGAACAGGGACGCCTACGAGCAGTACTTC
TRBJ2-6 | few | TRBD1 | TRBV29-1 | CSVEDLGGAGANVLTF | TGCAGCGTTGAAGACTTAGGGGGCGCTGGGGCCAACGTCCTGACTTTC
TRBJ1-4 | . | . | TRBV5-1 | CASSSETGPNEKLFF | TGCGCCAGCAGCTCGGAAACCGGGCCGAATGAAAAACTGTTTTTT
TRBJ2-7 | . | TRBD1 | TRBV4-2 | CASSQFRDRGVGEQYF | TGTGCCAGCAGTCAGTTCCGGGACAGGGGAGTAGGCGAGCAGTACTTC
TRBJ1-5 | . | TRBD1 | TRBV29-1 | CSVTGTGRNQPQHF | TGCAGCGTTACCGGGACAGGGCGCAATCAGCCCCAGCATTTT
TRBJ2-1 | few | TRBD2 | TRBV15 | CATSGQRGDNEQFF | TGTGCCACCAGCGGTCAGCGGGGGGACAATGAGCAGTTCTTC
TRBJ1-2 | . | TRBD1 | TRBV20-1 | CSAVGDRVGYGYTF | TGCAGTGCAGTCGGGGACAGGGTCGGGTATGGCTACACCTTC
TRBJ2-7 | few | TRBD1 | TRBV7-9 | CASSYALGQGDEQYF | TGTGCCAGCAGCTATGCCCTTGGACAGGGAGACGAGCAGTACTTC
TRBJ2-5 | . | TRBD2 | TRBV4-1 | CASSQGAGGRRETQYF | TGCGCCAGCAGCCAAGGGGCGGGGGGTCGGAGAGAGACCCAGTACTTC
TRBJ2-7 | . | . | TRBV4-1 | CASSHPSAGVGVYEQYF | TGCGCCAGCAGCCACCCGTCCGCTGGCGTCGGCGTCTACGAGCAGTACTTC
TRBJ1-2 | once | . | TRBV2 | CASSTRDDRNTF | TGTGCCAGCTCTACCAGGGACGATCGAAACACCTTC
TRBJ1-5 | few | . | TRBV27 | CASSPSLGQPQHF | TGTGCCAGCAGTCCCTCCCTGGGTCAGCCCCAGCATTTT
TRBJ1-6 | few | . | TRBV20-1 | CSARLAQANSPLHF | TGCAGTGCTAGATTGGCCCAGGCTAATTCACCCCTCCACTTT
TRBJ1-2 | few | TRBD1 | TRBV3-1 | CASSQGGTGNGYTF | TGTGCCAGCAGCCAAGGTGGGACAGGGAACGGCTACACCTTC
TRBJ1-2 | . | . | TRBV3-1 | CASSHEPGAGYGYTF | TGTGCCAGCAGCCATGAGCCGGGGGCAGGCTATGGCTACACCTTC
TRBJ2-5 | . | . | TRBV15 | CATSILPEVPRETQYF | TGTGCCACCAGCATTCTACCCGAGGTCCCGAGAGAGACCCAGTACTTC
TRBJ2-2 | . | . | TRBV20-1 | CSASAGSLETGELFF | TGCAGTGCTAGTGCGGGGAGCCTGGAAACCGGGGAGCTGTTTTTT
TRBJ2-4 | . | . | TRBV20-1 | CSARIRNIQYF | TGCAGTGCTAGAATTAGGAACATTCAGTACTTC